This T cell receptor beta chain was sequenced for a study of PD-1 blockade in classical Hodgkin lymphoma. With regard to this clone: Its antigen is unidentified.

Study results and limitations: Prior therapy or disease activity may underlie the repertoire differences, whose causes remain undefined. The study found that TCR diversity rose significantly by C4D1 in CD4+ but not CD8+ cells.

Libraries were prepared by immunoSEQ multiplex PCR; TCRdb keeps only in-frame clonotypes and omits some of them. The repertoire includes under 30,000 clones, around 86% of them detected once, and approximately 2.4% sits in the top ten. Germline CDR1 is MNHEY and CDR2 is SVGAGI. V shed 10 bases, J shed 4 bases, and the junction held 6 bases outside the gene matches. The CDR3 sequence is 13 residues long. The patients all showed relapse after autologous stem cell transplantation, while their brentuximab vedotin exposure varied. Out of thawed PBMCs, magnetic negative selection purified CD4+ T cells. The material sequenced was CD4+ T cells from blood, taken at baseline. This sequence was found in a human donor with classical Hodgkin lymphoma. The chain has TRBV6-5 and TRBJ1-4; 7 bases are a match to TRBD1. CDR3 DNA: TGTGCCACCAGGGGGGTGGGTAATGAAAAACTGTTTTTT. It is translated as CATRGVGNEKLFF.